This T cell receptor (beta chain) was observed in a study of shared clonotypes between healthy human individuals. Study results and limitations: Naive subsets usually exceeded memory subsets in estimated richness.

A note on this clone: Antigen unknown.

Sequencing was performed with immunoSEQ multiplex PCR; in TCRdb, only in-frame clones are kept and a portion is missing. The sample holds about 2.2 million clones, about 93% seen once. Terminally differentiated effector memory CD45RA+ cells were left out of the naive CD8 fraction, which was CD45RO-negative and positively selected for CCR7. This TCR came from a man aged 18 to 30 in good health. Some clones in this sample may be carry-over from other donors' samples. The source material was naive CD8+ T cells from PBMCs.

The CDR3 coding sequence is TGTGCCAGCAGCTACAGGGCTAGGGACACTAATGAAAAACTGTTTTTT. Translating gives CASSYRARDTNEKLFF. This chain links TRBV7-6 with TRBJ1-4, with TRBD1 as a possible D gene (6 bases). This CDR3 has 16 residues. The ends were cut back, 4 bases at V and 2 bases at J, with 14 bases in the middle. CDR1 and CDR2 (germline): SGHVS, FNYEAQ.